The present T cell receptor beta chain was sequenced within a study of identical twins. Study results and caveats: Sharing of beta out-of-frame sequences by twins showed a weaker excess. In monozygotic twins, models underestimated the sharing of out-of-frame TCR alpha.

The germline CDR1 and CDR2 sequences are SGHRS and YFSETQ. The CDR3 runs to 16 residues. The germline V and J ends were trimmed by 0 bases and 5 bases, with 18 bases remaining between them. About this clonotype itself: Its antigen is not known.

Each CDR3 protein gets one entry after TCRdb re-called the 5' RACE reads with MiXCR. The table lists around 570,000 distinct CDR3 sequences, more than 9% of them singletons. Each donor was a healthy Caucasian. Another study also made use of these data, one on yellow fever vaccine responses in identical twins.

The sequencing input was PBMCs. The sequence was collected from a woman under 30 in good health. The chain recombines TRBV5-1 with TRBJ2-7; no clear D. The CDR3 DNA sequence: TGCGCCAGCAGCTTGGAAGGCTGGCAGGCTGCCCACGAGCAGTACTTC. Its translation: CASSLEGWQAAHEQYF.